This T cell receptor (beta chain) was captured by sequencing in a study of T cells after posttransplantation cyclophosphamide. TCRdb's copy holds only in-frame clones and misses some; the assay was immunoSEQ multiplex PCR. The sample yields around 50,000 clones, around 94% seen once. The germline gives CDR1 MDHEN, CDR2 SYDVKM. There are 13 residues in the CDR3. The V and J ends lost 6 bases and 4 bases, in that order; junction bases with no gene match: 4. The rearrangement joins TRBV28 to TRBJ2-7, with 9 bases that match TRBD1. The sequencing input was PBMCs. The receptor's source is a woman between 50 and 59 years old in good health and a related stem cell transplant donor. CDR3 in DNA: TGTGCCAGCAGCGGGACAGGGCCGTACGAGCAGTACTTC. This sequence encodes CASSGTGPYEQYF.